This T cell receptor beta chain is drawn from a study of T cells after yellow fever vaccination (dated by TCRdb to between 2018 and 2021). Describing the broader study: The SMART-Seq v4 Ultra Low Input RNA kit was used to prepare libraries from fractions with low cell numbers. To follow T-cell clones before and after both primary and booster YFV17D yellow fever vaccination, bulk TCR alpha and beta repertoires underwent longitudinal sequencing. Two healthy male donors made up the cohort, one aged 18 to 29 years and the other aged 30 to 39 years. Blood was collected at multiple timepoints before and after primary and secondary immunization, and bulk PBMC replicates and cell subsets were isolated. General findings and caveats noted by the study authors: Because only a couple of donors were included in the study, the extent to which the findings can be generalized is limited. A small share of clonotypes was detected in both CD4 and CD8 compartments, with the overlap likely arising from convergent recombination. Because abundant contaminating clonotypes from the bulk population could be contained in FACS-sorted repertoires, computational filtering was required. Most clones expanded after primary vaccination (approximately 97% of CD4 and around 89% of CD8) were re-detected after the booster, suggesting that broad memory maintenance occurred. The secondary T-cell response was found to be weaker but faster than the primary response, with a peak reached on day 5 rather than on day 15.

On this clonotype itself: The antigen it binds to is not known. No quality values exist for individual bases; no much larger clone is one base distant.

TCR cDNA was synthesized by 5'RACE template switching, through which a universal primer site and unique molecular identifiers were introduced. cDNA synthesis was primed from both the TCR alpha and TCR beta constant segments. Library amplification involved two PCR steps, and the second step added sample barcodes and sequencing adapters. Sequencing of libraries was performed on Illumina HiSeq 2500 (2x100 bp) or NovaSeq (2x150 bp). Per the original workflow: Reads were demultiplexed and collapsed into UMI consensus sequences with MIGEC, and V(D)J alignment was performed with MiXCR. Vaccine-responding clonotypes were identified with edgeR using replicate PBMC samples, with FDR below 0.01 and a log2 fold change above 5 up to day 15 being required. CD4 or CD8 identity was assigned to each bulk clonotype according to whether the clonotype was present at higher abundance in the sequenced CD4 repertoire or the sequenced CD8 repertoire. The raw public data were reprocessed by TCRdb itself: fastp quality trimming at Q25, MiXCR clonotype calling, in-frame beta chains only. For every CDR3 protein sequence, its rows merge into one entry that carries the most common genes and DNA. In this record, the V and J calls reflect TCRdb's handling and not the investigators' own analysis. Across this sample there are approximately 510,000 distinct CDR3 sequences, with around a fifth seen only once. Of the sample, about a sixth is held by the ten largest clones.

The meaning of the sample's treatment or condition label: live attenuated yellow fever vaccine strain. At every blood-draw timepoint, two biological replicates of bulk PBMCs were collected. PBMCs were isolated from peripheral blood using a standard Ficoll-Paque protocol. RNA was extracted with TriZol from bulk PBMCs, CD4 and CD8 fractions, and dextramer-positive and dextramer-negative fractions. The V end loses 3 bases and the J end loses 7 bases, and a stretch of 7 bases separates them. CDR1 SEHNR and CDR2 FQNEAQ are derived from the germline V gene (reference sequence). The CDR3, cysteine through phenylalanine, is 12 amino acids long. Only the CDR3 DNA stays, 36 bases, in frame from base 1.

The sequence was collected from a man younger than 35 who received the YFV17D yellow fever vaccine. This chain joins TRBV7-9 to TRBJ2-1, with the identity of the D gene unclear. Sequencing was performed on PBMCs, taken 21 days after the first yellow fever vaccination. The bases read TGTGCCAGCAGCTTCAAAGGGAATGAGCAGTTCTTC. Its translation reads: CASSFKGNEQFF.